Detailed here is one TCR beta chain. The V segment lost 3 bases and the J segment 1 base; nucleotides outside the gene matches: 8. Germline CDR1 reads LNHDA; CDR2 reads SQIVND (reference sequence). This CDR3 comprises 18 residues. Assay: immunoSEQ multiplex PCR; the TCRdb copy retains only in-frame clones and omits some. The profile shows around 290,000 clones, approximately 87% of them singletons. The data derive from a study of blood T cell repertoires in COVID-19. The V and J genes are TRBV19 and TRBJ1-5, with TRBD1 matching 11 bases. The TCR originated in a woman aged 45-60 years who had recovered from COVID-19. The sample consisted of peripheral blood. The DNA of the CDR3 is TGTGCCAGTAGTATCACACGGGACAGGGGGTTCAGCAATCAGCCCCAGCATTTT. Its protein is CASSITRDRGFSNQPQHF.